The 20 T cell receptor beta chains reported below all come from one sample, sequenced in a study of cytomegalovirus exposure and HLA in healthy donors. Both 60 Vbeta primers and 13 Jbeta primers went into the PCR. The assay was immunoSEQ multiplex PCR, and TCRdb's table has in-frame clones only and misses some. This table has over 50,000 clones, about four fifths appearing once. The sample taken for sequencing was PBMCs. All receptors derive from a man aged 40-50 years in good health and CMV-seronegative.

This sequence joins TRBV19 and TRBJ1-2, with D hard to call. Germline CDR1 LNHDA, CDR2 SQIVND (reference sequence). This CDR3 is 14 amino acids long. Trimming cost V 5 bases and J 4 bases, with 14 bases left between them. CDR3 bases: TGTGCCAGTAGTCGGGAACATACCGGCTATGGCTACACCTTC. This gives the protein CASSREHTGYGYTF.

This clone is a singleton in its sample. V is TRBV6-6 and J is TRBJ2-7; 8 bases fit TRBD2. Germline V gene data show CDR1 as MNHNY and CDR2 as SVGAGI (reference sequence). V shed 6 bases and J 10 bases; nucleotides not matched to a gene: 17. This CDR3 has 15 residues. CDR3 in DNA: TGTGCCAGCAGCGATCTGGATCCGGGACTAGTCTTCCAGTACTTC. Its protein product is CASSDLDPGLVFQYF.

The CDR3 loop reads CASSLGGANNEQFF. DNA for the CDR3: TGTGCCAGCAGCTTAGGCGGGGCCAACAATGAGCAGTTCTTC. The genes are TRBV7-9 and TRBJ2-1; D is possibly TRBD2 (6 bases). The germline V gene encodes CDR1 SEHNR and CDR2 FQNEAQ (reference sequence). The CDR3 has 14 amino acids. V lost 1 base, J lost 5 bases, and 9 bases lay in between.

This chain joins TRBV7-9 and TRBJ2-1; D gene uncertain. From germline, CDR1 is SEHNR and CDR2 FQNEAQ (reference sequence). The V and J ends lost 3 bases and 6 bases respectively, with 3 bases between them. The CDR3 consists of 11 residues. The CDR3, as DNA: TGTGCCAGCAGCTTCGGCAATGAGCAGTTCTTC. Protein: CASSFGNEQFF.

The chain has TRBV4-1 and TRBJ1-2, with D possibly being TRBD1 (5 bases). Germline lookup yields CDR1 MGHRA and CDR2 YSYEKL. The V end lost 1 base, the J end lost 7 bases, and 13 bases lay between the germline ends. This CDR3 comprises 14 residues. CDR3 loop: CASSQAARVSGYTF. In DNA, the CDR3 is TGCGCCAGCAGCCAAGCTGCCAGGGTGAGTGGCTACACCTTC.

CDR3 amino acids: CAWSPSTRGGSDTQYF. DNA for the CDR3: TGTGCCTGGAGTCCTTCAACCCGAGGCGGCTCAGATACGCAGTATTTT. The chain combines TRBV30 with TRBJ2-3, with D unresolved. The CDR3 length is 16 residues. The V gene lost 2 bases and the J gene lost 4 bases, with 19 bases spanning the gap. In germline, CDR1 is GTSNPN, CDR2 SVGIG (reference sequence).

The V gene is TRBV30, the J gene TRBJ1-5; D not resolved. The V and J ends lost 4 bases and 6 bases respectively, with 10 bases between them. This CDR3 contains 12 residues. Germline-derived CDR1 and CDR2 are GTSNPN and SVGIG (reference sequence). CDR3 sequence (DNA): TGTGCCTGGAACTGGGCGGGTCAGCCCCAGCATTTT. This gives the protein CAWNWAGQPQHF.

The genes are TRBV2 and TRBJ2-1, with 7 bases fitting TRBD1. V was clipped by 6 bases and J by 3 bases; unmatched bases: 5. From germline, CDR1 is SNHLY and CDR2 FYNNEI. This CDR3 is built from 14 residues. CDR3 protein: CASRSTGNYNEQFF. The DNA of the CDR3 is TGTGCCAGCAGGTCGACAGGGAACTACAATGAGCAGTTCTTC. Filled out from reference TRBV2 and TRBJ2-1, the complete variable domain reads EPEVTQTPSHQVTQMGQEVILRCVPISNHLYFYWYRQILGQKVEFLVSFYNNEISEKSEIFDDQFSVERPDGSNFTLKIRSTKLEDSAMYFCASRSTGNYNEQFFGPGTRLTVL.

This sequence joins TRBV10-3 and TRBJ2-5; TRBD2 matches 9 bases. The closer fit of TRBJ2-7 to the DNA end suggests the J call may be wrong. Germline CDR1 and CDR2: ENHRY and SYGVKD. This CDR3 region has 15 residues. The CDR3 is CAINSGLAGYDEQYF. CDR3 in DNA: TGTGCCATCAACTCGGGGCTAGCGGGGTACGACGAGCAGTACTTC.

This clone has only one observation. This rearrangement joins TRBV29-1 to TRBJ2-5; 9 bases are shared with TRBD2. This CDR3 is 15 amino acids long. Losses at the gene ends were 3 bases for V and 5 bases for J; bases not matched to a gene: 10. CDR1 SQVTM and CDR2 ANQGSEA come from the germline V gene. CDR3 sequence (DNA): TGCAGCGTTGATTGGGCTAGCGGGGTTCACGAGACCCAGTACTTC. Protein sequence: CSVDWASGVHETQYF.

The CDR3, as DNA: TGTGCCATCAGTGTTAGCGGGGGCCAGTACAATGAGCAGTTCTTC. Translating it yields CAISVSGGQYNEQFF. The V call is TRBV10-3, the J call TRBJ2-1; 9 positions match TRBD2. V was pared by 4 bases and J by 4 bases, with 5 bases of the junction left unmatched. The CDR3 covers 15 residues. CDR1 and CDR2 (germline): ENHRY, SYGVKD.

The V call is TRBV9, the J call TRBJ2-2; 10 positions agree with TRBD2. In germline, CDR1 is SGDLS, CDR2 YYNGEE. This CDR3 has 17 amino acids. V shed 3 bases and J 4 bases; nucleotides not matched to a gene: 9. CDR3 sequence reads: CASSARGAGGRTGELFF. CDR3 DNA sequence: TGTGCCAGCAGCGCCCGGGGAGCGGGGGGGCGCACCGGGGAGCTGTTTTTT.

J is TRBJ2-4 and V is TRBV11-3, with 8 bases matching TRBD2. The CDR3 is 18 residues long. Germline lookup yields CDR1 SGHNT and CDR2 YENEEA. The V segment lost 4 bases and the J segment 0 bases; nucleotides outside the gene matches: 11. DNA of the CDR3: TGTGCCAGCAGCTCCCGGGGGGGGCTTGTGGTAGCCAAAAACATTCAGTACTTC. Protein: CASSSRGGLVVAKNIQYF. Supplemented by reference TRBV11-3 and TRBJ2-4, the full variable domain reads EAGVVQSPRYKIIEKKQPVAFWCNPISGHNTLYWYLQNLGQGPELLIRYENEEAVDDSQLPKDRFSAERLKGVDSTLKIQPAELGDSAVYLCASSSRGGLVVAKNIQYFGAGTRLSVL.

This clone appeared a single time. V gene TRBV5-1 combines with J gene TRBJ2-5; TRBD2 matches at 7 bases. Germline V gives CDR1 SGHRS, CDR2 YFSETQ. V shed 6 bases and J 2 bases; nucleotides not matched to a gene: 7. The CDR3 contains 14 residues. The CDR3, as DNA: TGCGCCAGCACTCCCCCGGGGGGTCAAGAGACCCAGTACTTC. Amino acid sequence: CASTPPGGQETQYF.

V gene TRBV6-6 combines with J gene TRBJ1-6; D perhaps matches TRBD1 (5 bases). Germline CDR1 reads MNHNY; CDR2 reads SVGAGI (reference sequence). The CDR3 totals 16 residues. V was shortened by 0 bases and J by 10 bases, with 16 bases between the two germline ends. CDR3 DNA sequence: TGTGCCAGCAGTTACTCGGGGCAGGGTCCGGTGTCACCCCTCCACTTT. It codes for CASSYSGQGPVSPLHF.

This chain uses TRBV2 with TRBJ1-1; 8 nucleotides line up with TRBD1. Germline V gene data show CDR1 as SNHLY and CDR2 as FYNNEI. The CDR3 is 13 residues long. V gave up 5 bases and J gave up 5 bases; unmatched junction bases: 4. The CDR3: CASSPDRDTEAFF. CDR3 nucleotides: TGTGCCAGCAGTCCGGACAGGGATACTGAAGCTTTCTTT.

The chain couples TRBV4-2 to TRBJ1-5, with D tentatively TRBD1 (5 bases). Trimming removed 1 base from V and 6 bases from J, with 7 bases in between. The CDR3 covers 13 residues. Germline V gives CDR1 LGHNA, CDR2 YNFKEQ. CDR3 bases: TGTGCCAGCAGCCAAGTGGGGCCTCAGCCCCAGCATTTT. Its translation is CASSQVGPQPQHF.

The CDR3 region is CASSLGYRGLNEQFF. Here the CDR3 DNA reads TGCGCCAGCAGCTTGGGATATCGGGGACTCAATGAGCAGTTCTTC. The V call is TRBV5-1, the J call TRBJ2-1; a possible D gene is TRBD2 (6 bases). In germline, CDR1 is SGHRS, CDR2 YFSETQ. This CDR3 is built from 15 residues. V was trimmed by 0 bases and J by 6 bases, leaving 13 bases between them.

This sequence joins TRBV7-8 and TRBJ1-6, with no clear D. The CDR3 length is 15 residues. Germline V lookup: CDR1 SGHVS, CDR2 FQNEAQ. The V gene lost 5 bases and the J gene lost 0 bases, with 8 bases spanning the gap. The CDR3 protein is CASSLDFSYNSPLHF. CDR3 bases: TGTGCCAGCAGCCTAGACTTCTCCTATAATTCACCCCTCCACTTT. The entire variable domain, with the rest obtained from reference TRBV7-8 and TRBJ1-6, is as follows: GAGVSQSPRYKVAKRGQDVALRCDPISGHVSLFWYQQALGQGPEFLTYFQNEAQLDKSGLPSDRFFAERPEGSVSTLKIQRTQQEDSAVYLCASSLDFSYNSPLHFGNGTRLTVT.

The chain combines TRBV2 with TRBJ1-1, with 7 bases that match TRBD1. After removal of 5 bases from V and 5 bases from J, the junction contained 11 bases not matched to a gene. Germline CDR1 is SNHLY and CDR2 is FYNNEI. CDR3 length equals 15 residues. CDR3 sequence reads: CASSTDRVGGTEAFF. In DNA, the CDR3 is TGTGCCAGCAGTACTGACAGGGTCGGTGGTACTGAAGCTTTCTTT.